This T cell receptor (beta chain) stems from a study of blood T cell repertoires in COVID-19. Sequencing was performed with immunoSEQ multiplex PCR; in TCRdb, only in-frame clones are kept and a portion is missing. The table lists about 390,000 clones, approximately 87% of them singletons. Trimming pared 0 bases from V and 0 bases from J, leaving 15 bases between. The CDR3 runs 17 residues. Germline V lookup: CDR1 ENHRY, CDR2 SYGVKD. The sequence came from a woman aged 45-60 years who had recovered from COVID-19. The rearrangement uses TRBV10-3 and TRBJ2-7; D is uncertain. The source material was PBMCs or T cells enriched from blood (not recorded which). CDR3 DNA sequence: TGTGCCATCAGTGAGTCGACTCGCAGCGAATTCTCCTACGAGCAGTACTTC. It codes for CAISESTRSEFSYEQYF.